This T cell receptor (beta chain) came from a study of blood T cell repertoires in COVID-19. The overall study: In each case, the material was cDNA or gDNA derived from T cells, B-cell-depleted T cells, or PBMCs.

The length of the CDR3 is 14 residues. Unmatched junction bases numbered 5, after V lost 1 base and J lost 7 bases. Germline assignment: CDR1 SSHAT and CDR2 FNYEAQ (reference sequence). Original processing notes: The authors estimated nucleated cell counts from reference gene primer amplification. The method was immunoSEQ multiplex PCR; TCRdb's version includes in-frame clones alone and lacks a portion of them. Clone size and V and J calls were adopted from that table, with D and trimming inferred from the DNA. The sample shows roughly 200,000 clones, approximately 91% of them seen only once. The source material was peripheral blood. The source of this sequence is a middle-aged man with acute or convalescent COVID-19. The chain is built from TRBV7-7 and TRBJ2-5; 8 positions match TRBD1. The CDR3 nucleotides read TGTGCCAGCAGCTTAGTCAGGGGGCCGGGGACCCAGTACTTC. Its protein product is CASSLVRGPGTQYF.